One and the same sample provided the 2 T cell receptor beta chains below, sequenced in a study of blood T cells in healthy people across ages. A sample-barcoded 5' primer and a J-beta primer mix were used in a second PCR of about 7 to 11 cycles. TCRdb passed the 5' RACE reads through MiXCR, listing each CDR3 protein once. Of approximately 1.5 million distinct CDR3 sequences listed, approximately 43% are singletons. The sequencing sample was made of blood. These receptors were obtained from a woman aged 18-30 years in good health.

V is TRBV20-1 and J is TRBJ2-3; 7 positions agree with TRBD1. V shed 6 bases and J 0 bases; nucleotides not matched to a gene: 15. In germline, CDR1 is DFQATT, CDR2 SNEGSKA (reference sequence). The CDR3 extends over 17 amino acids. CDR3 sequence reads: CSAVPGQRDLSTDTQYF. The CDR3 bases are TGCAGTGCGGTTCCGGGACAGCGAGACCTTAGCACAGATACGCAGTATTTT.

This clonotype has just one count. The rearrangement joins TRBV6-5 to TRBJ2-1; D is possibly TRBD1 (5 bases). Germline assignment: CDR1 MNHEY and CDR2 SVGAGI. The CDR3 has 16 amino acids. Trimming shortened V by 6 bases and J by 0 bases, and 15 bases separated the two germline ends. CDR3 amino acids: CASRGNLRGSYNEQFF. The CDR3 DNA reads TGTGCCAGCAGGGGGAATCTAAGGGGCTCCTACAATGAGCAGTTCTTC.